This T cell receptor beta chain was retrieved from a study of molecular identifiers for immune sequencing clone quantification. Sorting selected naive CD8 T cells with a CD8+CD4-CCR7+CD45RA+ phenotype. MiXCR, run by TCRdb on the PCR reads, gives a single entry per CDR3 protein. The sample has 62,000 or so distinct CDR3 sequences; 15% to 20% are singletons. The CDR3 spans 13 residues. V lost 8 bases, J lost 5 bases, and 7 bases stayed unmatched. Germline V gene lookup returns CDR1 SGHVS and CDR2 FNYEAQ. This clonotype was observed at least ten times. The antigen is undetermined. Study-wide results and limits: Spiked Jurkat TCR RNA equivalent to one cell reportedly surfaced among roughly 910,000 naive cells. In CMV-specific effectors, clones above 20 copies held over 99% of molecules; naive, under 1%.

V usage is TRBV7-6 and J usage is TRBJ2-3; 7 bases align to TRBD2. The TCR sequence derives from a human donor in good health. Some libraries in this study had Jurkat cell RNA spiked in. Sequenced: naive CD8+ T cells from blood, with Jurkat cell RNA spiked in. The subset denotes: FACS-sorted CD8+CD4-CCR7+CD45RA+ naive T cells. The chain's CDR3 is CASSAGVGDTQYF. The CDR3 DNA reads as TGTGCCAGCTCGGCGGGGGTCGGAGATACGCAGTATTTT.